These 28 T cell receptor beta chains were all obtained from the same sample, sequenced in a study of shared clonotypes between healthy human individuals. The repertoire was sequenced with immunoSEQ multiplex PCR; TCRdb's copy has only in-frame clones and lacks some. Of around 2,000,000 clones listed, about 95% are singletons. CD45RO-negative, CCR7-positively selected cells formed the naive CD8 fraction, excluding terminally differentiated effector memory CD45RA+ cells. Sequenced input: naive CD8+ T cells sorted from blood. These receptors originate from a young man in good health.

The chain recombines TRBV28 with TRBJ2-3, with 9 bases aligning to TRBD1. The CDR3 loop spans 14 amino acids. With V trimmed by 5 bases and J by 2 bases, 2 bases remained unmatched. Looked up from germline, CDR1 is MDHEN and CDR2 is SYDVKM. The CDR3 sequence is CASSEQGATDTQYF. In nucleotides, the CDR3 is TGTGCCAGCAGTGAACAGGGGGCCACAGATACGCAGTATTTT.

The chain couples TRBV11-3 to TRBJ2-7; D gene unclear. Between the trimmed V and J ends, which lost 1 base and 0 bases, there was a span of 10 bases. The CDR3 is 15 amino acids. CDR1 and CDR2 from the germline V gene are SGHNT and YENEEA. The DNA of the CDR3 is TGTGCCAGCAGCTTAGGCCCCCTTAGCTCCTACGAGCAGTACTTC. This gives the protein CASSLGPLSSYEQYF.

The V call is TRBV6-5, the J call TRBJ2-7, with TRBD1 matching over 8 bases. With V trimmed by 5 bases and J by 0 bases, 6 bases remained unmatched. CDR1 and CDR2 from the germline V gene are MNHEY and SVGAGI. The CDR3 contains 15 residues. CDR3 protein: CASSRTGPFSYEQYF. The CDR3, as DNA: TGTGCCAGCAGTCGGACAGGGCCTTTCTCCTACGAGCAGTACTTC.

J is TRBJ1-1 and V is TRBV10-2; weak D call: TRBD1 (6 bases). CDR3 length equals 17 residues. Trimming cost V 2 bases and J 2 bases, with 18 bases left between them. Germline V gene data show CDR1 as WSHSY and CDR2 as SAAADI. The CDR3 DNA sequence: TGCGCCAGCAGTGAGCCCGACCCGGGACACTACAACACTGAAGCTTTCTTT. This translates into CASSEPDPGHYNTEAFF.

The chain couples TRBV9 to TRBJ2-1; 8 nucleotides align to TRBD2. Germline trimming cut 2 bases from V and 0 bases from J; bases unmatched to any gene: 4. The length of the CDR3 is 16 residues. Germline CDR1 SGDLS, CDR2 YYNGEE. The CDR3: CASSVSSGSSYNEQFF. CDR3 coding DNA: TGTGCCAGCAGCGTCAGCAGCGGGAGCTCCTACAATGAGCAGTTCTTC.

The chain employs TRBV30 and TRBJ2-5; D is unresolved. Per germline, CDR1 GTSNPN and CDR2 SVGIG (reference sequence). This CDR3 comprises 11 residues. Trimming stripped 2 bases from V and 2 bases from J, with 3 bases between. The CDR3, as DNA: TGTGCCTGGAGTTGGCAAGAGACCCAGTACTTC. This sequence encodes CAWSWQETQYF.

The V and J genes are TRBV5-1 and TRBJ1-6, with D uncertain. The V gene's germline CDR1 is SGHRS and CDR2 YFSETQ. The length of the CDR3 is 17 residues. Trimming took 4 bases from V and 1 from J, leaving 15 bases between them. The chain's CDR3 is CASSPGVVHSYNSPLHF. The CDR3, as DNA: TGCGCCAGCAGCCCCGGCGTGGTTCATTCCTATAATTCACCCCTCCACTTT.

The chain joins TRBV5-6 to TRBJ2-7; 15 nucleotides line up with TRBD2. J was trimmed by 6 bases and V by 1 base; bases with no gene match: 11. This CDR3 has 18 residues. Germline CDR1 SGHDT, CDR2 YYEEEE. Here the CDR3 DNA reads TGTGCCAGCAGCTTGTCCCGGACTAGCGGGGGGGCGGTAATCGAGCAGTACTTC. This translates into CASSLSRTSGGAVIEQYF.

The V gene is TRBV19, the J gene TRBJ1-5; tentative D call: TRBD1 (5 bases). Germline V gives CDR1 LNHDA, CDR2 SQIVND (reference sequence). V lost 8 bases to trimming and J lost 4 bases, with 12 bases between them. The length of the CDR3 is 13 residues. The CDR3 loop reads CASATEGNQPQHF. CDR3 nucleotides: TGTGCCAGTGCGACAGAAGGGAATCAGCCCCAGCATTTT.

The rearrangement links TRBV14 to TRBJ1-4, with D hard to call. This CDR3 has 17 amino acids. V lost 0 bases and J 0 bases, leaving 11 bases between the germline ends. Germline V gives CDR1 SGHDN, CDR2 FVKESK. As DNA, the CDR3 is TGTGCCAGCAGCCAAGATTTGGAGGGCGCAACTAATGAAAAACTGTTTTTT. This sequence encodes CASSQDLEGATNEKLFF.

The chain joins TRBV19 to TRBJ1-5; maybe TRBD1 (6 bases). Germline V gene sequence: CDR1 LNHDA, CDR2 SQIVND (reference sequence). The V end was cut by 2 bases, the J end by 8 bases, with 13 bases between. The CDR3 consists of 14 residues. Here the CDR3 reads CASSITGSREPQHF. CDR3 in DNA: TGTGCCAGTAGTATAACAGGGTCGAGGGAGCCCCAGCATTTT.

This chain connects TRBV5-6 to TRBJ2-2, with D hard to call. V was pared by 1 base and J by 1 base, with 5 bases between. The CDR3 sequence is 14 residues long. Looked up from germline, CDR1 is SGHDT and CDR2 is YYEEEE. The CDR3 nucleotides are TGTGCCAGCAGCTTGTATATGAACACCGGGGAGCTGTTTTTT. Amino acid sequence: CASSLYMNTGELFF.

The rearrangement links TRBV6-5 to TRBJ1-4; 7 bases agree with TRBD1. Trimming at V came to 0 bases and at J to 6 bases, leaving 4 bases not matched to a gene. This CDR3 spans 15 amino acids. Germline V CDR1 and CDR2: MNHEY, SVGAGI. This CDR3 is CASSYSTGMDEKLFF. CDR3 DNA sequence: TGTGCCAGCAGTTACTCGACAGGGATGGATGAAAAACTGTTTTTT.

The chain is built from TRBV6-4 and TRBJ2-7; D perhaps matches TRBD1 (6 bases). The CDR3 consists of 13 residues. V was shortened by 6 bases and J by 6 bases, with 15 bases between the two germline ends. Germline V gene data show CDR1 as MRHNA and CDR2 as SNTAGT. CDR3 bases: TGTGCCAGCAGGGCAGGGGACCAGGGCGAGCAGTACTTC. It is translated as CASRAGDQGEQYF.

This clone showed up just once. The J gene is TRBJ2-1, the V gene TRBV7-9; D is possibly TRBD1 (6 bases). This CDR3 spans 14 amino acids. Germline assignment: CDR1 SEHNR and CDR2 FQNEAQ (reference sequence). The germline V and J ends were trimmed by 5 bases and 8 bases, with 16 bases remaining between them. CDR3 DNA: TGTGCCAGCAGCCCCTTTCAGGGGTCGGATGAGCAGTTCTTC. Translating gives CASSPFQGSDEQFF.

A single count supports this clone. V and J are TRBV4-1 and TRBJ2-7, with D uncertain. The CDR3 is 13 residues long. Germline V gene lookup returns CDR1 MGHRA and CDR2 YSYEKL. V was clipped by 1 base and J by 7 bases, with 11 bases between them. CDR3 amino acids: CASSQGVTREQYF. CDR3 DNA sequence: TGCGCCAGCAGCCAAGGGGTAACTCGAGAGCAGTACTTC.

J is TRBJ2-3 and V is TRBV2; no clear D. The CDR3 has 15 amino acids. V lost 3 bases to trimming and J lost 0 bases, with 10 bases between them. Germline CDR1 reads SNHLY; CDR2 reads FYNNEI. CDR3 region: CASSDGQASTDTQYF. The DNA of the CDR3 is TGTGCCAGCAGTGACGGGCAGGCCAGCACAGATACGCAGTATTTT.

This clone was observed a single time. V and J are TRBV7-8 and TRBJ1-2; D is unresolved. This CDR3 contains 12 residues. V was shortened by 2 bases and J by 6 bases, with 7 bases between the two germline ends. Germline loops: CDR1 SGHVS, CDR2 FQNEAQ. This CDR3 is CASSLSLDGYTF. The DNA for the CDR3 is TGTGCCAGCAGCTTATCCTTAGATGGCTACACCTTC.

The chain uses TRBV27 and TRBJ2-7, with 15 bases identical to TRBD2. The CDR3 has 19 amino acids. CDR1 is MNHEY and CDR2 is SMNVEV in the germline V gene (reference sequence). V was pared by 5 bases and J by 1 base, with 12 bases of the junction left unmatched. The CDR3 region has the DNA TGTGCCAGCAGTCCAGTGAGGTGGACTAGCGGGGGGGGTTCCTACGAGCAGTACTTC. Translated: CASSPVRWTSGGGSYEQYF.

V is TRBV27 and J is TRBJ1-5; D may be TRBD1 (6 bases). The CDR3 is 14 residues long. Germline V gene sequence: CDR1 MNHEY, CDR2 SMNVEV (reference sequence). Trimming pared 2 bases from V and 6 bases from J, leaving 11 bases between. CDR3 DNA sequence: TGTGCCAGCAGTTTACTGGGGGCTAGTCAGCCCCAGCATTTT. Residues: CASSLLGASQPQHF.

The chain uses TRBV19 and TRBJ1-1, with D unresolved. Germline assignment: CDR1 LNHDA and CDR2 SQIVND (reference sequence). CDR3 length: 13 amino acids. V was shortened by 1 base and J by 8 bases, with 11 bases between the two germline ends. The CDR3 DNA reads TGTGCCAGTAGTATAGGTGAGGTCCGGGAAGCTTTCTTT. Protein product: CASSIGEVREAFF.

V is TRBV14 and J is TRBJ2-3; D is possibly TRBD1 (6 bases). Germline V gene lookup returns CDR1 SGHDN and CDR2 FVKESK. The CDR3 consists of 15 residues. V was clipped by 4 bases and J by 1 base, with 12 bases between them. This CDR3 is CASSPTGGGTDTQYF. DNA of the CDR3: TGTGCCAGCAGCCCGACAGGTGGGGGCACAGATACGCAGTATTTT. The full variable domain, completed using reference TRBV14 and TRBJ2-3, is EAGVTQFPSHSVIEKGQTVTLRCDPISGHDNLYWYRRVMGKEIKFLLHFVKESKQDESGMPNNRFLAERTGGTYSTLKVQPAELEDSGVYFCASSPTGGGTDTQYFGPGTRLTVL.

This rearrangement joins TRBV27 to TRBJ2-7; D gene uncertain. This CDR3 spans 13 amino acids. V was shortened by 0 bases and J by 6 bases, with 9 bases between the two germline ends. Germline V gene data show CDR1 as MNHEY and CDR2 as SMNVEV (reference sequence). CDR3: CASSLSLRSEQYF. CDR3 DNA sequence: TGTGCCAGCAGTTTATCCCTACGGTCCGAGCAGTACTTC.

This clone has just one count. The gene calls are TRBV30 and TRBJ1-2; the D gene is possibly TRBD1 (6 bases). Germline CDR1 is GTSNPN and CDR2 is SVGIG (reference sequence). V gave up 5 bases and J gave up 4 bases, with 14 bases separating them. The CDR3 loop spans 13 amino acids. The CDR3: CAWDVGQIYGYTF. The CDR3 coding sequence is TGTGCCTGGGATGTAGGACAGATCTATGGCTACACCTTC.

The V gene is TRBV19, the J gene TRBJ2-1; TRBD2 aligns across 11 bases. The CDR3 is 15 residues long. Germline V gives CDR1 LNHDA, CDR2 SQIVND (reference sequence). Trimming took 3 bases from V and 7 from J; bases not matched to a gene: 5. DNA of the CDR3: TGTGCCAGTAGTATCACTAGCGGGAGTGGGAATGAGCAGTTCTTC. Protein sequence: CASSITSGSGNEQFF.

The sample holds one count of this clone. V gene TRBV9 combines with J gene TRBJ2-5; weak D call: TRBD2 (6 bases). CDR3 length equals 15 residues. Germline CDR1 and CDR2: SGDLS and YYNGEE. V lost 0 bases, J lost 1 base, and 10 bases lay in between. CDR3 sequence: CASSVGGAAQETQYF. The CDR3 nucleotides read TGTGCCAGCAGCGTAGGCGGGGCCGCCCAAGAGACCCAGTACTTC.

In its sample, this clone was seen once. The chain employs TRBV6-6 and TRBJ2-7; 10 bases fit TRBD2. Germline V gene sequence: CDR1 MNHNY, CDR2 SVGAGI (reference sequence). The CDR3 length is 16 residues. V was pared by 0 bases and J by 3 bases, with 5 bases of the junction left unmatched. The DNA for the CDR3 is TGTGCCAGCAGTTACTCGGGGCCTAGCGGGAGCTACGAGCAGTACTTC. It translates to CASSYSGPSGSYEQYF.

For the CDR3, the DNA is TGTGCCAGCCTTGGGGAAATATACGAGCAGTACTTC. Encoded protein: CASLGEIYEQYF. V is TRBV11-2 and J is TRBJ2-7; D is unclear. Germline CDR1 reads SGHAT; CDR2 reads FQNNGV. With 8 bases removed from V and 4 bases from J, the gap between germline ends came to 12 bases. The CDR3 consists of 12 residues.